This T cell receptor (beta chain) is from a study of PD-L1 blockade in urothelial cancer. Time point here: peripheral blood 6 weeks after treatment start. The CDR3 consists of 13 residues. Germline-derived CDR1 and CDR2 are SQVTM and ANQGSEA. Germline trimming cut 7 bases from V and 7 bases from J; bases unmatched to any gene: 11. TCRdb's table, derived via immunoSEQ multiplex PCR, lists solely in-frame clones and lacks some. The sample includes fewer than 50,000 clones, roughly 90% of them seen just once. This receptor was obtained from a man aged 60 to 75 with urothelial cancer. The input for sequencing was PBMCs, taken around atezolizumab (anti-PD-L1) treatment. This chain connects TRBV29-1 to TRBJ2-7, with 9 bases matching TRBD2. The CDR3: CSGGTSPWSEQYF. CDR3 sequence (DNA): TGCAGCGGTGGGACTAGCCCATGGAGTGAGCAGTACTTC.